This T cell receptor (beta chain) is drawn from a study of shared clonotypes between healthy human individuals (dated by TCRdb to 2020 to 2022). In terms of the full investigation: The cohort comprised two women and a few men aged 18 to 49 years. Different laboratories and diverse techniques were used to prepare libraries and sequence TCR repertoires, to increase sequencing depth and limit assay-specific biases. For each donor, CD4 naive and CD4 memory were each run on three plates, CD8 naive on two plates, and CD8 memory on one plate. Per donor, leukapheresis produced somewhere between about 0.94 and 10 billion PBMCs. To estimate repertoire size and how much clonotypes are shared between individuals, the study performed deep sequencing of blood TCR repertoires from about five healthy adults. Here is what the overall study found, with its caveats: When four donors were compared, the shared fraction of clonotypes was around 5% for naive CD4, roughly 3.4% for naive CD8, 2% to 2.5% for memory CD4, and 0.4% for memory CD8. Because the study included a small number of donors, the genetic and exposure-history diversity represented was limited. Even with the large sequencing depth, rarefaction of the sorted-subset datasets indicated that sequencing was incomplete. Sampling was restricted to blood, and TCR repertoires in tissues likely differ from the TCR repertoires found in blood. Higher generation probabilities were observed for clonotypes shared by all four sorted-subset donors than for non-shared clonotypes. Pairwise subsampling led to the expectation that sequencing depth would affect the degree of clonotype sharing among donors. Larger estimated clonotype richness was generally found for naive subsets than for memory subsets.

CD8 naive samples were obtained by positive selection for CCR7 among CD45RO-negative cells, yielding a CD45RA+CCR7+ population from which TemRA cells were excluded. The donors were healthy, HIV-negative adults who had no recently reported acute infections or vaccinations. All donors were Caucasian adults living in Nashville, Tennessee, USA. Blood was obtained by leukapheresis, after which PBMCs were separated by Ficoll-Histopaque density gradient centrifugation and cryopreserved in liquid nitrogen vapor phase. Analytical flow cytometry was used to check the purity and quantity of every magnetically sorted T cell population. Genomic DNA was isolated from every sorted fraction and measured by UV absorbance on a Nanodrop 2000c. On this clone itself: This clone's antigen is unknown. Within one base of it there is no much larger clone, and no base qualities were kept.

The germline V gene (reference sequence) sets CDR1 to MNHEY and CDR2 to SMNVEV. The CDR3 holds 11 amino acids from the cysteine to the phenylalanine. Only the CDR3 DNA is retained, 33 bases long and in frame from the first base. Deletion took 9 bases off V and 6 bases off J, with a span of 8 bases between the germline ends. Using the deep immunoSEQ assay, multiplex PCR amplified TCR CDR3 regions from genomic DNA. For each cell subset, the extracted genomic DNA was distributed evenly across all wells of several immunoSEQ 96-well plates, and each plate served as one replicate. For sorted subsets, approximately 200 ng of genomic DNA, equivalent to about 30,000 T cell genomes, went into each replicate PCR. The purified libraries were quantified using a Qubit 3.0 fluorometer, sized with a Bioanalyzer 2100, and then quantified again using the KAPA Library Quantification kit. Every immunoSEQ 96-well plate was sequenced on a dedicated single-read 150-cycle Illumina NextSeq 550 flow cell. Per the source publication's procedure: Because only junctional sequences without quality scores were contained in the immunoSEQ output, filtering matching that applied to full-length reads could not be performed. Sequences were annotated with PyIR, a Python wrapper for IgBLAST v1.9, and V/J genes and CDR3 were assigned using IMGT germline references. Reads were removed for weak V/J assignments (E-value above 1e-6), missing CDR3, stop codons, out-of-frame junctions, or ambiguous translated residues. V3J clonotypes were defined as sequences sharing the same inferred V gene, J gene, and CDR3 amino acid sequence. Percentage overlap between repertoires was calculated by dividing the number of shared unique clonotypes by the size of the smaller repertoire. RTK rarefaction, the Chao1 estimator, and Recon v2.1 estimates of unobserved clonotypes were used to assess repertoire richness. OLGA was used to compute generation probabilities for all TCRbeta clonotypes that the gDNA method yielded from four donors. As stored in TCRdb, this immuneACCESS dataset retains in-frame rearrangements with V and J assigned. A fraction of the clones does not appear; measured against another copy, unresolved V genes explain less than half of the discrepancy, and the remainder lacks a known reason. V and J calls plus clone size are reproduced from that table; the DNA served to infer D and trimming. This sample holds roughly 550,000 clones; about 95% were observed only once. The ten largest clones capture about 0.11% of the sample.

The chain is made from TRBV27 and TRBJ2-2, with TRBD1 perhaps the D gene, on 5 matching bases. Material for sequencing was naive CD8+ T cells sorted from blood. In the paper's terms, the cell subset or site label means: CD45RA+CCR7+. This receptor was taken from a woman in her twenties or thirties in good health. The CDR3 is CASLGPGELFF. The sequenced DNA: TGTGCCAGTCTGGGGCCCGGGGAGCTGTTTTTT.